A single sample is the source of the 9 T cell receptor beta chains below, sequenced in a study of response to subunit inactivated influenza vaccine. Each CDR3 protein gets one entry after TCRdb re-called the RT-PCR reads with MiXCR. Seen here are 160,000 or so distinct CDR3 sequences, 9.5% to 13% observed once, and the top ten hold around 12%. The starting material was non-naive T cells sorted from PBMCs, obtained roughly 6 weeks after vaccination. The receptors derive from a man over 45 who received an inactivated influenza vaccine.

This clonotype was counted at least ten times. The rearrangement links TRBV20-1 to TRBJ2-1, with TRBD2 matching over 10 bases. The CDR3 length is 13 residues. J was trimmed by 7 bases and V by 3 bases; bases with no gene match: 3. The germline V gene encodes CDR1 DFQATT and CDR2 SNEGSKA (reference sequence). The CDR3 loop is CSARASGRNEQFF. In DNA form, the CDR3 reads TGCAGTGCTAGGGCTAGCGGGAGAAATGAGCAGTTCTTC.

This clonotype was recorded many times. J is TRBJ2-7 and V is TRBV5-1; D is uncertain. There are 12 residues in the CDR3. Germline loops: CDR1 SGHRS, CDR2 YFSETQ. V was trimmed by 0 bases and J by 5 bases, leaving 6 bases between them. The CDR3 DNA reads TGCGCCAGCAGCTTGGTAGGGCACGAGCAGTACTTC. Its protein product is CASSLVGHEQYF.

The chain employs TRBV27 and TRBJ2-3; D gene uncertain. In germline, CDR1 is MNHEY, CDR2 SMNVEV (reference sequence). The CDR3 totals 12 residues. V was cut by 5 bases and J by 2 bases, with 5 bases left in between. CDR3 DNA: TGTGCCAGCAGTCACGACACAGATACGCAGTATTTT. This gives the protein CASSHDTDTQYF.

This clonotype was seen a few times. V usage is TRBV29-1 and J usage is TRBJ2-1; 9 nucleotides match TRBD2. J lost 7 bases, V lost 1 base, and 8 bases had no gene match. Germline CDR1 and CDR2: SQVTM and ANQGSEA. This CDR3 is 15 amino acids long. CDR3 amino acids: CSVEAAGGPWNEQFF. The DNA for the CDR3 is TGCAGCGTTGAAGCGGCGGGAGGGCCCTGGAATGAGCAGTTCTTC.

CDR3 sequence (DNA): TGTGCCAGCAGCAACCCCCGGGGATACGAGCAGTACTTC. Translation: CASSNPRGYEQYF. The chain combines TRBV21-1 with TRBJ2-7; the D segment call TRBD1 is taken from the table without a DNA check. TRBV21-1 constitutes a pseudogene. The CDR3 sequence is 13 residues long.

This clonotype was detected ten times or more. This chain links TRBV21-1 with TRBJ2-5; whether TRBD2, the table's D call, matches the DNA was not checked. TRBV21-1 is a known pseudogene. The CDR3 loop spans 15 amino acids. The CDR3 protein is CARGTSGSPQETQYF. The DNA for the CDR3 is TGTGCCAGGGGGACTAGCGGGAGCCCCCAAGAGACCCAGTACTTC.

The chain joins TRBV20-1 to TRBJ1-4; D unclear. The CDR3 consists of 13 residues. From germline, CDR1 is DFQATT and CDR2 SNEGSKA (reference sequence). V dropped 2 bases and J dropped 6 bases, with 10 bases sitting between them. The CDR3 DNA follows: TGCAGTGCTAGACCACGCCGCGATGAAAAACTGTTTTTT. Its protein is CSARPRRDEKLFF.

V gene TRBV12-3 or TRBV12-4 combines with J gene TRBJ2-7, with 8 positions matching TRBD1. The V and J ends lost 6 bases and 1 base, in that order; junction bases with no gene match: 2. This CDR3 is 13 amino acids long. CDR3 bases: TGTGCCAGCAGGACAGGGGCATCCTACGAGCAGTACTTC. Translating gives CASRTGASYEQYF.

V and J are TRBV19 and TRBJ2-1, with 10 bases lining up with TRBD2. CDR1 and CDR2 from the germline V gene are LNHDA and SQIVND (reference sequence). Unmatched junction bases numbered 5, after V lost 6 bases and J lost 0 bases. There are 16 residues in the CDR3. The CDR3 sequence: CASRRSSGSSYNEQFF. DNA for the CDR3: TGTGCCAGTAGGCGGTCTAGCGGGAGCTCCTACAATGAGCAGTTCTTC. Together with reference TRBV19 and TRBJ2-1, the CDR3 gives the full variable domain: DGGITQSPKYLFRKEGQNVTLSCEQNLNHDAMYWYRQDPGQGLRLIYYSQIVNDFQKGDIAEGYSVSREKKESFPLTVTSAQKNPTAFYLCASRRSSGSSYNEQFFGPGTRLTVL.